This TCR beta chain was recovered during a study of T cells in Graves' hyperthyroidism and ophthalmopathy. This clonotype was counted between two and nine times. RNA transcripts gave rise to amplified TCR beta CDR3 regions. The HTBI primer set served for first-round RT-PCR of the TCR CDR3. A single record per CDR3 protein comes from TCRdb applying MiXCR to the multiplex PCR reads. The data show approximately 600,000 distinct CDR3 sequences, with 20% to 25% seen just once and 34% held by the top ten. V shed 3 bases, J shed 3 bases, and the junction held 4 bases outside the gene matches. Germline loops: CDR1 LGHDT, CDR2 YNNKEL (reference sequence). The CDR3 covers 16 residues.

The chain carries TRBV3-1 and TRBJ2-3; 12 bases agree with TRBD2. The receptor comes from a man in his thirties or forties with Graves' ophthalmopathy. Input material: blood. The CDR3 spells CASSHRTSGNTDTQYF. The CDR3 DNA reads TGTGCCAGCAGCCATAGGACTAGCGGGAATACAGATACGCAGTATTTT.